This entry describes one T cell receptor beta chain. The sample is drawn from a study of blood T cells in healthy people across ages. Germline V gives CDR1 SNHLY, CDR2 FYNNEI. The length of the CDR3 is 13 residues. Trimming took off 1 base at V and 5 bases at J, with 8 bases between the two ends. Alongside a J-beta primer mix, a sample-barcoded 5' primer served in a second PCR lasting roughly 6 to 11 cycles. TCRdb itself ran the 5' RACE reads through MiXCR, one entry per CDR3 protein. In the table there are 1.5 million or so distinct CDR3 sequences, 40% to 50% of which are singletons. Sequencing was carried out using blood. The rearrangement joins TRBV2 to TRBJ1-1; D is uncertain. The clonotype was recovered from a woman under 30 in good health. CDR3 amino acids: CASSEVARTEAFF. Written as DNA, the CDR3 is TGTGCCAGCAGTGAAGTGGCGAGAACTGAAGCTTTCTTT.